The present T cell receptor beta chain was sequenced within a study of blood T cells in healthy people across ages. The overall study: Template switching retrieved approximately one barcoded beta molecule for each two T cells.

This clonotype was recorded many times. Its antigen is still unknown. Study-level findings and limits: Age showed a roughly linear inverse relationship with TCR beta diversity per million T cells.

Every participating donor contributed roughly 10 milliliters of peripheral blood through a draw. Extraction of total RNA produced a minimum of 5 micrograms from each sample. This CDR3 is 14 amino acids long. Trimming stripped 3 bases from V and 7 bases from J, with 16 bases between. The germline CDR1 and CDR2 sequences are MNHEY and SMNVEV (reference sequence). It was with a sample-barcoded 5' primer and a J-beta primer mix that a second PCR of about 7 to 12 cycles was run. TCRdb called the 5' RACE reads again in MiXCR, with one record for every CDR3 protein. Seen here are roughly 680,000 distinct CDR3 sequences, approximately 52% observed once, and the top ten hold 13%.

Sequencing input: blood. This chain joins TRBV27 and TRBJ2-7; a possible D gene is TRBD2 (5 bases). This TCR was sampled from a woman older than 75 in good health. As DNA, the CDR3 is TGTGCCAGCAGTTTTCATGGGTACGGAGGTGAGCAGTACTTC. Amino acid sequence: CASSFHGYGGEQYF.